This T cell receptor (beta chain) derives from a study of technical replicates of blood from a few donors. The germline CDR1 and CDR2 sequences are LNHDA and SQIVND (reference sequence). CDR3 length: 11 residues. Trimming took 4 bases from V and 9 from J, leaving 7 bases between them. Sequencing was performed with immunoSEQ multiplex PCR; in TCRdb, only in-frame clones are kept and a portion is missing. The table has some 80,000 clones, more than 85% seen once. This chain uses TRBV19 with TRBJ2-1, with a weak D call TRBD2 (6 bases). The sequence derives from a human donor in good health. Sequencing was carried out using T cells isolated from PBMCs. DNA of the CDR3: TGTGCCAGTAGTAAACTAGCTGAGCAGTTCTTC. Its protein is CASSKLAEQFF. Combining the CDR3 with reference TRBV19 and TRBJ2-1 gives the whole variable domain DGGITQSPKYLFRKEGQNVTLSCEQNLNHDAMYWYRQDPGQGLRLIYYSQIVNDFQKGDIAEGYSVSREKKESFPLTVTSAQKNPTAFYLCASSKLAEQFFGPGTRLTVL.